The 30 T cell receptor beta chains below all came from one sample that was sequenced in a study of vaccination and CD4 T cells after COVID-19. An Oncomine TCR Beta short-read assay was used to sequence the DNA from cultured CD4+ T cells. TCRdb recomputed calls from the PCR reads with MiXCR, one row per CDR3 protein. The sample includes roughly 16,000 distinct CDR3 sequences, 72% of them seen just once. Regarding treatment: roughly 10-day PBMC culture with coronavirus spike peptide pools or control peptides (ViraFEST assay). No antigen has been assigned to these receptors. Sequencing input: CD4+ T cells from blood, cultured in vitro. The receptors derive from a human donor who had recovered from COVID-19.

V and J are TRBV6-1 and TRBJ1-5, with 9 bases lining up with TRBD1. This CDR3 region has 14 residues. The germline V gene encodes CDR1 MNHNS and CDR2 SASEGT. V trimming: 5 bases; J trimming: 7 bases; junction bases outside the gene matches: 6. CDR3 DNA sequence: TGTGCCAGCAGTACGACAGGGGGACGGCAGCCCCAGCATTTT. Its translation is CASSTTGGRQPQHF.

The CDR3 DNA follows: TGCAGTGCTAGTATCCCTAGCGGGAATGGAGAGACCCAGTACTTC. Protein: CSASIPSGNGETQYF. The gene calls are TRBV20-1 and TRBJ2-5; 9 positions agree with TRBD2. The length of the CDR3 is 15 residues. The V segment lost 3 bases and the J segment 4 bases; nucleotides outside the gene matches: 9. CDR1 and CDR2 (germline): DFQATT, SNEGSKA (reference sequence).

The chain links TRBV27 to TRBJ1-1, with no clear D. CDR3 length equals 15 residues. Germline loops: CDR1 MNHEY, CDR2 SMNVEV (reference sequence). Trimming removed 3 bases from V and 3 bases from J, with 14 bases in between. The CDR3 loop reads CASSFSGRRHTEAFF. The CDR3 coding sequence is TGTGCCAGCAGTTTCTCGGGAAGGAGACACACTGAAGCTTTCTTT.

This chain uses TRBV10-3 with TRBJ1-5; D may be TRBD1 (5 bases). CDR3 length: 13 amino acids. Germline V lookup: CDR1 ENHRY, CDR2 SYGVKD. The V and J ends lost 8 bases and 4 bases respectively, with 12 bases between them. The CDR3 protein is CAIRRGANQPQHF. The CDR3 nucleotides are TGTGCCATCCGCAGAGGGGCAAATCAGCCCCAGCATTTT.

This clonotype occurred once. The chain employs TRBV6-1 and TRBJ1-5; D not certain. V lost 7 bases and J 2 bases, leaving 12 bases between the germline ends. Germline V gives CDR1 MNHNS, CDR2 SASEGT. This CDR3 region has 14 residues. Here the CDR3 reads CASTPDGRNQPQHF. CDR3 bases: TGTGCCAGCACCCCGGACGGACGCAATCAGCCCCAGCATTTT.

This sequence joins TRBV20-1 and TRBJ2-3, with 8 positions matching TRBD1. The germline V gene encodes CDR1 DFQATT and CDR2 SNEGSKA (reference sequence). The CDR3 has 17 residues. The V gene end was trimmed by 0 bases and the J gene end by 4 bases; junction bases not matched to a gene: 12. CDR3 nucleotides: TGCAGTGCTAGAGATTACAGGGGGTCTTTGGGGGCAGATACGCAGTATTTT. Translation: CSARDYRGSLGADTQYF.

The CDR3 bases are TGTGCCAGCAGTGACAAAGGCTATGGCTACACCTTC. Translated, it gives CASSDKGYGYTF. The rearrangement links TRBV6-1 to TRBJ1-2; D ambiguous. There are 12 residues in the CDR3. V dropped 3 bases and J dropped 4 bases, with 6 bases sitting between them. Germline V gene data show CDR1 as MNHNS and CDR2 as SASEGT.

The chain links TRBV6-2 or TRBV6-3 to TRBJ2-7; 9 nucleotides align to TRBD1. Germline lookup yields CDR1 MNHEY and CDR2 SVGEGT. The trim removed 6 bases at V and 6 bases at J, leaving 9 bases unmatched. The CDR3 length is 14 residues. The CDR3 DNA sequence: TGTGCCAGCAGGCCCCCGGGACAGGGTTTCGAGCAGTACTTC. The encoded protein is CASRPPGQGFEQYF.

The rearrangement joins TRBV28 to TRBJ2-5, with TRBD1 identical over 12 bases. The CDR3 is 18 amino acids. The V and J ends lost 6 bases and 4 bases, in that order; junction bases with no gene match: 15. The germline V gene encodes CDR1 MDHEN and CDR2 SYDVKM. CDR3 sequence reads: CASSGAGGQGALGETQYF. CDR3 coding DNA: TGTGCCAGCAGCGGGGCTGGGGGACAGGGGGCGTTAGGAGAGACCCAGTACTTC.

The chain joins TRBV28 to TRBJ1-1, with D uncertain. Looked up from germline, CDR1 is MDHEN and CDR2 is SYDVKM. V was pared by 3 bases and J by 1 base, with 6 bases between. CDR3 size: 13 residues. The CDR3 sequence: CASSLWANTEAFF. The CDR3 region has the DNA TGTGCCAGCAGTTTGTGGGCGAACACTGAAGCTTTCTTT.

The V gene is TRBV5-5, the J gene TRBJ1-5; D remains unclear. This CDR3 has 15 residues. V was trimmed by 4 bases and J by 1 base, leaving 12 bases between them. Germline CDR1 is SGHKS and CDR2 is YYEKEE (reference sequence). CDR3 protein: CASSPDGQSNQPQHF. In nucleotides, the CDR3 is TGTGCCAGCAGCCCTGACGGGCAAAGCAATCAGCCCCAGCATTTT.

This clonotype was recorded a few times. The CDR3 bases are TGCAGTGCTAGAGGGACAGTGGGCACTGAAGCTTTCTTT. Its protein product is CSARGTVGTEAFF. The chain carries TRBV20-1 and TRBJ1-1; D possibly corresponds to TRBD1 (6 bases). The CDR3 spans 13 residues. The V gene's germline CDR1 is DFQATT and CDR2 SNEGSKA (reference sequence). V dropped 1 base and J dropped 4 bases, with 10 bases sitting between them.

The chain carries TRBV27 and TRBJ2-3; D might be TRBD1 or TRBD2, each matching 5 bases. Trimming pared 6 bases from V and 3 bases from J, leaving 13 bases between. Germline-derived CDR1 and CDR2 are MNHEY and SMNVEV (reference sequence). The CDR3 is made up of 14 amino acids. CDR3 nucleotides: TGTGCCAGCAGCTCGGGGCCAGGGACAGATACGCAGTATTTT. It encodes CASSSGPGTDTQYF.

Concerning this clonotype itself: A junction end diverges from the germline sequence, so it may reflect a read error. The V gene is TRBV23-1, the J gene TRBJ2-7; D is undetermined. TRBV23-1 is known as an ORF, though its function is uncertain. The CDR3 covers 13 residues. The CDR3 bases are TGCGCCAGCAATCAACCCCCCCCACACGAGCAGTACTTC. Protein product: CASNQPPPHEQYF.

The gene calls are TRBV28 and TRBJ1-4, with TRBD1 matching over 8 bases. CDR3 size: 14 residues. The V gene's germline CDR1 is MDHEN and CDR2 SYDVKM. Unmatched junction bases numbered 7, after V lost 6 bases and J lost 7 bases. The CDR3 region is CASSPGQASEKLFF. In nucleotides, the CDR3 is TGTGCCAGCAGCCCGGGACAGGCCTCTGAAAAACTGTTTTTT. Drawing the rest from reference TRBV28 and TRBJ1-4, the complete variable domain is DVKVTQSSRYLVKRTGEKVFLECVQDMDHENMFWYRQDPGLGLRLIYFSYDVKMKEKGDIPEGYSVSREKKERFSLILESASTNQTSMYLCASSPGQASEKLFFGSGTQLSVL.

The gene calls are TRBV6-5 and TRBJ2-5, with 12 nucleotides matching TRBD2. Germline V gene data show CDR1 as MNHEY and CDR2 as SVGAGI. V lost 4 bases to trimming and J lost 7 bases; unmatched junction nucleotides: 10. CDR3 length equals 16 residues. The CDR3 protein is CASSWSSGRARGTQYF. The CDR3 coding sequence is TGTGCCAGCAGTTGGTCTAGCGGGAGGGCCCGGGGGACCCAGTACTTC.

The CDR3, as DNA: TGCAGCGTTGCCCTCCTCATGGGTAGCAAAAGGAACGAGCAGTACTTC. It specifies CSVALLMGSKRNEQYF. The chain employs TRBV29-1 and TRBJ2-7; no reliable D call. The germline V gene has CDR1 SQVTM and CDR2 ANQGSEA. V lost 4 bases and J 5 bases, leaving 24 bases between the germline ends. The CDR3 length is 16 residues.

With respect to this clonotype: A read error may produce the germline difference seen at one junction end. J is TRBJ1-2 and V is TRBV20-1, with D uncertain. Germline lookup yields CDR1 DFQATT and CDR2 SNEGSKA (reference sequence). CDR3 length: 14 residues. This CDR3 reads CSATPGLVTYGYTF. CDR3 nucleotides: TGCAGTGCTACCCCGGGCCTGGTGACCTATGGTTACACCTTC.

This chain connects TRBV6-1 to TRBJ2-2, with 9 nucleotides matching TRBD1. V lost 3 bases, J lost 4 bases, and 6 bases stayed unmatched. Germline CDR1 is MNHNS and CDR2 is SASEGT. CDR3 length: 16 amino acids. The CDR3 spells CASSDGQGRSTGELFF. DNA for the CDR3: TGTGCCAGCAGTGATGGACAGGGGCGGTCCACCGGGGAGCTGTTTTTT.

The chain combines TRBV20-1 with TRBJ2-7; D perhaps matches TRBD1 (5 bases). CDR1 is DFQATT, CDR2 SNEGSKA, per germline (reference sequence). V was shortened by 4 bases and J by 0 bases, with 13 bases between the two germline ends. This CDR3 region has 14 residues. The CDR3 spells CSAMIDSRSYEQYF. In DNA form, the CDR3 reads TGCAGTGCTATGATAGACAGCCGCTCCTACGAGCAGTACTTC.

The chain links TRBV27 to TRBJ1-1, with D possibly matching TRBD1 (5 bases). With 4 bases removed from V and 1 base from J, the gap between germline ends came to 10 bases. The CDR3 is 14 residues long. Germline V gene data show CDR1 as MNHEY and CDR2 as SMNVEV (reference sequence). The DNA for the CDR3 is TGTGCCAGCAGTTCGGAGGGGCGGAACACTGAAGCTTTCTTT. Its translation is CASSSEGRNTEAFF.

The chain has TRBV7-9 and TRBJ1-1; D not resolved. The V end lost 1 base, the J end lost 5 bases, and 5 bases lay between the germline ends. The CDR3 has 12 amino acids. Germline assignment: CDR1 SEHNR and CDR2 FQNEAQ (reference sequence). CDR3 sequence (DNA): TGTGCCAGCAGCTTAGGACTGACTGAAGCTTTCTTT. Its protein product is CASSLGLTEAFF.

The genes are TRBV11-3 and TRBJ2-6; D may match TRBD1 or TRBD2 (5 bases each). Germline loops: CDR1 SGHNT, CDR2 YENEEA. The CDR3 has 14 residues. The V end lost 5 bases, the J end lost 4 bases, and 9 bases lay between the germline ends. Here the CDR3 DNA reads TGTGCCAGCAGCCAGGGACCCGGGGCCAACGTCCTGACTTTC. This encodes CASSQGPGANVLTF.

J is TRBJ2-5 and V is TRBV4-2; TRBD2 is a possible D gene (5 bases). Germline loops: CDR1 LGHNA, CDR2 YNFKEQ. Trimming removed 1 base at V and 1 base at J, with 7 bases between. The CDR3 has 14 amino acids. CDR3 sequence (DNA): TGTGCCAGCAGCCAAGGTAGCGCCCAAGAGACCCAGTACTTC. Its protein is CASSQGSAQETQYF.

V gene TRBV10-3 combines with J gene TRBJ1-2; 10 bases map to TRBD1. J gave up 5 bases and V 4 bases, and 7 bases lay outside the gene matches. CDR3 length: 15 residues. CDR1 and CDR2 from the germline V gene are ENHRY and SYGVKD. The DNA of the CDR3 is TGTGCCATCAGTGGCGGGACAGGGGTTGGTTATGGCTACACCTTC. It translates to CAISGGTGVGYGYTF.

The gene calls are TRBV20-1 and TRBJ2-7, with 7 nucleotides matching TRBD2. This CDR3 has 15 residues. CDR1 DFQATT and CDR2 SNEGSKA come from the germline V gene (reference sequence). Trimming removed 3 bases from V and 0 bases from J; junction bases left unmatched: 8. The CDR3 loop is CSASGRRESSYEQYF. CDR3 nucleotide sequence: TGCAGTGCTAGCGGTAGGCGGGAGTCCTCCTACGAGCAGTACTTC.

The rearrangement links TRBV27 to TRBJ1-6, with 9 bases that match TRBD1. CDR1 is MNHEY, CDR2 SMNVEV, per germline (reference sequence). V was clipped by 4 bases and J by 0 bases; unmatched bases: 7. CDR3 length: 18 amino acids. The DNA of the CDR3 is TGTGCCAGCAGTTGGATGACAGGGGGGAGCTCCTATAATTCACCCCTCCACTTT. Translated, it gives CASSWMTGGSSYNSPLHF.

The rearrangement joins TRBV28 to TRBJ2-3, with TRBD1 identical over 9 bases. Trimming cost V 8 bases and J 2 bases; bases outside gene matches: 11. CDR1 and CDR2 (germline): MDHEN, SYDVKM. The CDR3 sequence is 16 residues long. CDR3 nucleotide sequence: TGTGCCAGCGGATTACCGGGACAGGGTCTCACAGATACGCAGTATTTT. Its translation is CASGLPGQGLTDTQYF. The whole variable domain, remainder taken from reference TRBV28 and TRBJ2-3, is DVKVTQSSRYLVKRTGEKVFLECVQDMDHENMFWYRQDPGLGLRLIYFSYDVKMKEKGDIPEGYSVSREKKERFSLILESASTNQTSMYLCASGLPGQGLTDTQYFGPGTRLTVL.

The chain couples TRBV9 to TRBJ2-2; TRBD2 matches at 11 bases. CDR3 length: 17 amino acids. J was trimmed by 6 bases and V by 2 bases; bases with no gene match: 9. Germline values: CDR1 SGDLS, CDR2 YYNGEE. CDR3 nucleotide sequence: TGTGCCAGCAGCGTTCTAGCGGGAGGTGGGAGCGCCGGGGAGCTGTTTTTT. Translated: CASSVLAGGGSAGELFF.

This chain joins TRBV7-2 and TRBJ1-5; 7 bases match TRBD1. CDR3 length: 13 amino acids. The trim removed 5 bases at V and 7 bases at J, leaving 5 bases unmatched. CDR1 and CDR2 from the germline V gene are SGHTA and FQGNSA. The CDR3 DNA sequence: TGTGCCAGCAGCCAGGGGGGGGGGCAGCCCCAGCATTTT. Amino acid sequence: CASSQGGGQPQHF.